This TCR beta chain is drawn from a study of cytomegalovirus exposure and HLA in healthy donors. Looking at the study overall: Assignment to the Caucasian-associated ancestry cluster applied to approximately 80% of the 350 to 500 genotyped donors. Findings and limits, study-wide: Within a later analysis, the majority of CMV-associated TCR beta chains appeared HLA-restricted. It was approximately 160 TCR beta chains that were listed as cytomegalovirus-associated.

Trimming stripped 1 base from V and 8 bases from J, with 20 bases between. Germline-derived CDR1 and CDR2 are SNHLY and FYNNEI. This CDR3 has 16 amino acids. A few counts support this clone. Antigen unknown. The PCR employed 60 Vbeta primers together with 13 Jbeta primers. The assay was immunoSEQ multiplex PCR, and TCRdb's table has in-frame clones only and misses some. The profile covers some 180,000 clones, with around 82% appearing a single time and under 2.5% taken by the ten largest. The chain links TRBV2 to TRBJ1-2; D call uncertain. The TCR was taken from a woman aged 25 to 39 in good health and CMV-seropositive. The sequenced sample consisted of PBMCs. The CDR3 nucleotides are TGTGCCAGCAGTGAAGTCCGGGTAGCTATGTTGGAGGGCTACACCTTC. It encodes CASSEVRVAMLEGYTF.